A selection of T cell receptor beta chains follows, all from one sample in a study of blood T cell repertoires in COVID-19. Only in-frame clones appear in the TCRdb table, and some are missing; sequencing was by immunoSEQ multiplex PCR. There are about 83,000 clones in the sample; more than 75% occur only once, and under 8.5% lies in the top ten. What was sequenced was peripheral blood. Receptor source: an older man with active or convalescent COVID-19. Each CDR3 is given without its conserved first and last residue. Each record gives: V gene, clone size, J gene, CDR3 protein. Size is omitted from some rows. Given values are once, few, many or a class for expanded clones.

V: TRBV12-5
size: .
J: TRBJ2-1
CDR3: ASGLVRDRYNEQF

V: TRBV5-1
size: .
J: TRBJ1-6
CDR3: ASSRTGTDSPLH

V: TRBV11-3
size: .
J: TRBJ2-3
CDR3: ASSPRLGTLDTQY

V: TRBV4-1
size: once
J: TRBJ1-2
CDR3: ASSQDRGFYGYT

V: TRBV6-2/TRBV6-3
size: once
J: TRBJ2-2
CDR3: ASSSPGLPYTGELF

V: TRBV27
size: .
J: TRBJ1-6
CDR3: ASSLVFRTSDNSPLH

V: TRBV5-1
size: .
J: TRBJ2-2
CDR3: ASSLTPFANTGELF

V: TRBV24-1
size: .
J: TRBJ2-1
CDR3: ATSDRGREPYNEQF

V: TRBV6-6
size: few
J: TRBJ1-2
CDR3: ASSPLPGVNPYRGYT

V: TRBV7-6
size: .
J: TRBJ1-2
CDR3: ASSLLRQGNYGYT

V: TRBV18
size: .
J: TRBJ1-4
CDR3: ASSPSGYNEKLF

V: TRBV7-9
size: .
J: TRBJ1-2
CDR3: ASSWDRGLGYGYT

V: TRBV5-1
size: .
J: TRBJ1-4
CDR3: ASSPRADEKLF

V: TRBV18
size: .
J: TRBJ1-5
CDR3: ASSPRQTRNQPQH

V: TRBV19
size: .
J: TRBJ2-1
CDR3: ASQTSGSFNEQF

V: TRBV12-3/TRBV12-4
size: .
J: TRBJ1-2
CDR3: ASSSYRDGGYT

V: TRBV29-1
size: .
J: TRBJ1-3
CDR3: SVSTGAGNTIY

V: TRBV30
size: .
J: TRBJ1-1
CDR3: AWRRGAGTEAF

V: TRBV18
size: .
J: TRBJ1-1
CDR3: ASSPRRTDTEAF

V: TRBV5-8
size: .
J: TRBJ2-5
CDR3: ASSSDRPDRETQY

V: TRBV29-1
size: few
J: TRBJ1-2
CDR3: SVIQGDYGYT

V: TRBV9
size: .
J: TRBJ1-4
CDR3: ASSAIRGAANEKLF

V: TRBV19
size: .
J: TRBJ1-1
CDR3: ASSIVENTEAF

V: TRBV7-2
size: .
J: TRBJ1-4
CDR3: ASSSTGVEKLF

V: TRBV19
size: .
J: TRBJ2-6
CDR3: ASTTGGAGANVLT

V: TRBV15
size: .
J: TRBJ2-6
CDR3: ATSRAPGDRGRRGANVLT

V: TRBV3-1/TRBV3-2
size: .
J: TRBJ2-3
CDR3: ASSQPTGATDTQY

V: TRBV7-9
size: .
J: TRBJ1-1
CDR3: ASSPPGLWNTEAF

V: TRBV7-2
size: .
J: TRBJ2-5
CDR3: ASSLVAGVEETQY

V: TRBV6-2/TRBV6-3
size: .
J: TRBJ2-1
CDR3: ASSYVASGGINEQF

V: TRBV11-2
size: .
J: TRBJ2-5
CDR3: ASSLADRAETQY

V: TRBV7-9
size: .
J: TRBJ1-5
CDR3: ASSPQGVSNQPQH

V: TRBV28
size: .
J: TRBJ1-4
CDR3: ASTPGDFGNEKLF

V: TRBV14
size: .
J: TRBJ2-5
CDR3: ASSQARETQY

V: TRBV28
size: .
J: TRBJ1-4
CDR3: ASSLRGSVNEKLF

V: TRBV28
size: .
J: TRBJ1-1
CDR3: ATTVTGTGNTEAF

V: TRBV2
size: .
J: TRBJ1-1
CDR3: ASSELRGRIWAF

V: TRBV27
size: .
J: TRBJ1-5
CDR3: ASSYSSNQPQH

V: TRBV3-1/TRBV3-2
size: .
J: TRBJ1-2
CDR3: ASSRDRTGNSRSYGYT

V: TRBV24-1
size: .
J: TRBJ1-1
CDR3: ATSDGQGDTEAF

V: TRBV27
size: .
J: TRBJ1-2
CDR3: ASSLFSGVGYGYT

V: TRBV7-9
size: .
J: TRBJ1-1
CDR3: ASTRDRVGYTEAF

V: TRBV7-7
size: .
J: TRBJ2-2
CDR3: ASSGRTSGRGTGELF

V: TRBV10-3
size: .
J: TRBJ1-4
CDR3: ATKGGPEKLF

V: TRBV28
size: .
J: TRBJ2-2
CDR3: ASRGGQNTGELF

V: TRBV5-1
size: .
J: TRBJ1-6
CDR3: ASSPEGASYNSPLH

V: TRBV10-1
size: .
J: TRBJ2-1
CDR3: ASSGDRGRGEQF

V: TRBV3-1/TRBV3-2
size: .
J: TRBJ1-1
CDR3: ASSQEPTGEAF

V: TRBV19
size: .
J: TRBJ1-1
CDR3: ASSPHQSNTEAF

V: TRBV5-1
size: .
J: TRBJ1-1
CDR3: ASSLIGQGNTEAF

V: TRBV6-1
size: .
J: TRBJ2-2
CDR3: ASSEPGLVPGELF

V: TRBV19
size: .
J: TRBJ1-1
CDR3: ASSTQGATEAF

V: TRBV4-1
size: .
J: TRBJ1-5
CDR3: ASSQGSGTGGINQPQH

V: TRBV3-1/TRBV3-2
size: .
J: TRBJ1-2
CDR3: ASSQGGPGQGRYT

V: TRBV5-1
size: .
J: TRBJ2-3
CDR3: ASSHASMNTQY

V: TRBV29-1
size: .
J: TRBJ1-4
CDR3: SVGTGGGYEKLF

V: TRBV3-1/TRBV3-2
size: once
J: TRBJ2-2
CDR3: ASKREREPARTGELF

V: TRBV6-1
size: .
J: TRBJ1-6
CDR3: ASSQGLENSPLH

V: TRBV28
size: .
J: TRBJ1-6
CDR3: ASSLGAGGPLH